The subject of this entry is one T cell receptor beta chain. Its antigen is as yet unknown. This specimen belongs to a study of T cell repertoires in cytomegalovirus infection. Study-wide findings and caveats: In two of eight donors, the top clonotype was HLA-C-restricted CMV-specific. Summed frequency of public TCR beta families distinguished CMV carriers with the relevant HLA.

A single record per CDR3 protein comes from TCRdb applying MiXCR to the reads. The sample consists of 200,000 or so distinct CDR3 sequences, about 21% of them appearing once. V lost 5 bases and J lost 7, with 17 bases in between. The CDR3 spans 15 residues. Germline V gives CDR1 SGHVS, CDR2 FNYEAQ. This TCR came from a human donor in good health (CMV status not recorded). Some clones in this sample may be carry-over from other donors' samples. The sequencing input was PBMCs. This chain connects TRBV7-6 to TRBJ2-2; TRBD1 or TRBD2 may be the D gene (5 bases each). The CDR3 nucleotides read TGTGCCAGCAGCCCACCGGGACGGCAGAACGGGGAGCTGTTTTTT. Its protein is CASSPPGRQNGELFF.